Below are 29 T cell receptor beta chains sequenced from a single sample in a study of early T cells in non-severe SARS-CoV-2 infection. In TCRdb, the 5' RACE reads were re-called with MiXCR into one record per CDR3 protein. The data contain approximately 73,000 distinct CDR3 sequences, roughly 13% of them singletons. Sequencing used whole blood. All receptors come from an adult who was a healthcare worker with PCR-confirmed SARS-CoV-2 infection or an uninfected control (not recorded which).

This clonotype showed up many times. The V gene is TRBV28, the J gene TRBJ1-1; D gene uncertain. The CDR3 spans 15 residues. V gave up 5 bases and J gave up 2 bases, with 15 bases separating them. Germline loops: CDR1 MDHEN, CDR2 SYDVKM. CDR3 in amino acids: CASSPLSVPNTEAFF. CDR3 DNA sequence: TGTGCCAGCAGTCCCCTCAGCGTCCCCAACACTGAAGCTTTCTTT. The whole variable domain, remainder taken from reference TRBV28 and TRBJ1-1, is DVKVTQSSRYLVKRTGEKVFLECVQDMDHENMFWYRQDPGLGLRLIYFSYDVKMKEKGDIPEGYSVSREKKERFSLILESASTNQTSMYLCASSPLSVPNTEAFFGQGTRLTVV.

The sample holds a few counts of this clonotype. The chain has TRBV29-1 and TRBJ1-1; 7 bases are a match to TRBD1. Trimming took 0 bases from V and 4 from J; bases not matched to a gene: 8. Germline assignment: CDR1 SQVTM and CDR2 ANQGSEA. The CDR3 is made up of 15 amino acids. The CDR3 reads CSVEDGTGVGTEAFF. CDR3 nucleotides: TGCAGCGTTGAAGATGGAACAGGGGTAGGCACTGAAGCTTTCTTT.

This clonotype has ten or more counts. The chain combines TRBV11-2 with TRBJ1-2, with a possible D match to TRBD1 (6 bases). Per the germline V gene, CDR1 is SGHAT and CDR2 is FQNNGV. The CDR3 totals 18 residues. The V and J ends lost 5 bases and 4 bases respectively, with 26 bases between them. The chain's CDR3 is CASSPDHQGHRLTYGYTF. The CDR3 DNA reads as TGTGCCAGCAGCCCCGACCACCAGGGACACCGACTTACCTATGGCTACACCTTC.

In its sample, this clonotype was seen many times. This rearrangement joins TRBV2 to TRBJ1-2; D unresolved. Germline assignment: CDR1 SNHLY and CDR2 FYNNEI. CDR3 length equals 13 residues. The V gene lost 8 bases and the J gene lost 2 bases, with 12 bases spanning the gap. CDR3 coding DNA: TGTGCCAGCGCGGTAAAGGTGAACTATGGCTACACCTTC. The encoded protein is CASAVKVNYGYTF.

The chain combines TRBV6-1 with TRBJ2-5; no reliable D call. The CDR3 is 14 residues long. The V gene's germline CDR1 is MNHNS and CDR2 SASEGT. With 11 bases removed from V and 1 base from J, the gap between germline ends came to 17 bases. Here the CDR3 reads CAGSRRSIQETQYF. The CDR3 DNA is TGTGCCGGGTCACGCAGGTCAATCCAAGAGACCCAGTACTTC.

The CDR3 DNA follows: TGCAGCGGACTTACTTGGGACGAGCAGTACTTC. Amino acid sequence: CSGLTWDEQYF. This sequence joins TRBV29-1 and TRBJ2-7; D not certain. Germline V gene lookup returns CDR1 SQVTM and CDR2 ANQGSEA. CDR3 length: 11 amino acids. Trimming shortened V by 7 bases and J by 5 bases, and 12 bases separated the two germline ends.

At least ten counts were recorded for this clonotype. The CDR3 protein is CASSYLAESTDTQYF. CDR3 in DNA: TGTGCCAGCAGTTACCTAGCGGAAAGCACAGATACGCAGTATTTT. The chain has TRBV27 and TRBJ2-3; 7 bases map to TRBD2. The trim removed 4 bases at V and 0 bases at J, leaving 4 bases unmatched. The germline V gene encodes CDR1 MNHEY and CDR2 SMNVEV (reference sequence). This CDR3 has 15 residues.

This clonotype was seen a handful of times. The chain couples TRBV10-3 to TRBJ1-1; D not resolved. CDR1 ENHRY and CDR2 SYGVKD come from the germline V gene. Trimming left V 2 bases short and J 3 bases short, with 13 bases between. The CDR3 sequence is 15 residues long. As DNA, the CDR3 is TGTGCCATCAGTGAGGCGTTTCAGAGGGACACTGAAGCTTTCTTT. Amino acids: CAISEAFQRDTEAFF.

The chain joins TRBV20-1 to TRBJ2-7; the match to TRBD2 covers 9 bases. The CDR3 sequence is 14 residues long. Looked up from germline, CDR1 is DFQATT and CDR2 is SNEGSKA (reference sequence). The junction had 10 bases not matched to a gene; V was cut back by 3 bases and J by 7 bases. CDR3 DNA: TGCAGTGCTAGTCCCACCCAGCTAGCGGGGGAGCAGTACTTC. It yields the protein CSASPTQLAGEQYF.

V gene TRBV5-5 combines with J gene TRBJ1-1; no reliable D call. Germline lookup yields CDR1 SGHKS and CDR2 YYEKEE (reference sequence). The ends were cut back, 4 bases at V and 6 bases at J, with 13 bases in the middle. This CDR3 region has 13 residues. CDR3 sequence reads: CASSPGEAAEAFF. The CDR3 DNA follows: TGTGCCAGCAGCCCCGGGGAAGCGGCTGAAGCTTTCTTT.

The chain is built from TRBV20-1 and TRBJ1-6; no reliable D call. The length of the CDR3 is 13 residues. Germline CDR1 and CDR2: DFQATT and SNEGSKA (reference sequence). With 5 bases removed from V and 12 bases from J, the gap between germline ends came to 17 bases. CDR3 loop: CSAAQRRSGPLHF. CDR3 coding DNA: TGCAGTGCTGCGCAAAGGCGCTCCGGACCCCTCCACTTT.

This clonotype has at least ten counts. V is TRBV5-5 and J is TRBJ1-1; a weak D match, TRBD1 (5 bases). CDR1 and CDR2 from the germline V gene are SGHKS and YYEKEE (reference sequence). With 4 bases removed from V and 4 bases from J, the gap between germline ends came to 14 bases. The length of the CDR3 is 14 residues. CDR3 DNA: TGTGCCAGCAGCCGCAGGGTATTGGGCACTGAAGCTTTCTTT. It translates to CASSRRVLGTEAFF.

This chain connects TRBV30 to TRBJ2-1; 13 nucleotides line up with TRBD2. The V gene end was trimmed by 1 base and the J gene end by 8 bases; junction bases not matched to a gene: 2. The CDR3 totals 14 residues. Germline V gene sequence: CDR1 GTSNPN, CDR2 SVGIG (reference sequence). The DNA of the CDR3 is TGTGCCTGGAGTGGGACTAGCGGGAGACATGAGCAGTTCTTC. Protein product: CAWSGTSGRHEQFF.

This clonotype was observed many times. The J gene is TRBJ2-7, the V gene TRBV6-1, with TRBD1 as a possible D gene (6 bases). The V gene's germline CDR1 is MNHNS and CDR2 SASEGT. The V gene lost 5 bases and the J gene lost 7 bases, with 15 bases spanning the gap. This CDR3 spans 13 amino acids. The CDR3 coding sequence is TGTGCCAGCAGTCACAGGGATCTGAGGGAGCAGTACTTC. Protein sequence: CASSHRDLREQYF.

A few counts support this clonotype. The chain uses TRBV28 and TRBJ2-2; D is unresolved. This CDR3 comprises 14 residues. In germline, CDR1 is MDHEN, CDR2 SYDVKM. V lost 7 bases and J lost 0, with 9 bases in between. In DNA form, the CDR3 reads TGTGCCAGCAATGGGGATGCGAACACCGGGGAGCTGTTTTTT. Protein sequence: CASNGDANTGELFF.

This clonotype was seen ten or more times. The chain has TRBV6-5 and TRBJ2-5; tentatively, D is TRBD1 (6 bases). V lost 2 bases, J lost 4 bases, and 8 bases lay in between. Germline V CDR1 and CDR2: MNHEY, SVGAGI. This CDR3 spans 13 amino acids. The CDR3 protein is CASSYPGAETQYF. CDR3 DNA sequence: TGTGCCAGCAGTTACCCAGGGGCAGAGACCCAGTACTTC.

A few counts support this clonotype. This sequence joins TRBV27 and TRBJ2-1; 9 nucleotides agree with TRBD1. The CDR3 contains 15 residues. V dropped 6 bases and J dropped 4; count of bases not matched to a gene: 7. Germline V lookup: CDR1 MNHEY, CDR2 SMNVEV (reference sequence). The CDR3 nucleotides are TGTGCCAGCAGCTACTCCGGGACAGGGTACAATGAGCAGTTCTTC. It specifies CASSYSGTGYNEQFF.

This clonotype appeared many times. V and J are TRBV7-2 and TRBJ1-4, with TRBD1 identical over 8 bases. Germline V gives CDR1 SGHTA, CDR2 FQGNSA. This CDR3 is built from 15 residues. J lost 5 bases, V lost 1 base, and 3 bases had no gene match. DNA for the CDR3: TGTGCCAGCAGCTTAGGGCCAGGGGGCAATGAAAAACTGTTTTTT. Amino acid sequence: CASSLGPGGNEKLFF.

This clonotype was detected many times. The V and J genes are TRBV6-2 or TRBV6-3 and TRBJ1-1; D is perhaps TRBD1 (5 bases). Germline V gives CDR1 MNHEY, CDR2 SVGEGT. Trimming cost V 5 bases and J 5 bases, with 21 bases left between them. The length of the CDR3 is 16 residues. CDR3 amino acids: CASSPRQPLRGTEAFF. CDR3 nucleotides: TGTGCCAGCAGTCCAAGACAGCCTCTAAGGGGAACTGAAGCTTTCTTT.

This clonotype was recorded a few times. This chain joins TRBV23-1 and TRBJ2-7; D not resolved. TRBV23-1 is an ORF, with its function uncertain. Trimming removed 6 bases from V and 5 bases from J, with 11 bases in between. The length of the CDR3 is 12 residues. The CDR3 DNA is TGCGCCAGCAGCCGCTGTGCCCACGAGCAGTACTTC. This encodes CASSRCAHEQYF.

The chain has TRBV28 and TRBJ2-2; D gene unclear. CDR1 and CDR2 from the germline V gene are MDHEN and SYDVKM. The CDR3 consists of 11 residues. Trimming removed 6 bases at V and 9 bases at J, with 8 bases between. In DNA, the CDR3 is TGTGCCAGCAGCCTAGACCGGGAGCTGTTTTTT. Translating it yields CASSLDRELFF.

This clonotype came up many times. CDR3 nucleotides: TGTGCCAGCAGCCCACGTGTGGGACAGCAAGAGACCCAGTACTTC. It specifies CASSPRVGQQETQYF. The J gene is TRBJ2-5, the V gene TRBV9; 7 bases fit TRBD1. CDR1 is SGDLS and CDR2 is YYNGEE in the germline V gene. J gave up 2 bases and V 4 bases, and 8 bases lay outside the gene matches. This CDR3 region has 15 residues.

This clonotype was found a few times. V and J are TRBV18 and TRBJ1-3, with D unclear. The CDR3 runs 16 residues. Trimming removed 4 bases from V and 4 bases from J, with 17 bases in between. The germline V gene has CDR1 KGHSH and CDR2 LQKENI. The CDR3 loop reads CASSLQSSRSGNTIYF. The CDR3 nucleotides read TGTGCCAGCTCACTACAATCCAGTAGATCGGGAAACACCATATATTTT.

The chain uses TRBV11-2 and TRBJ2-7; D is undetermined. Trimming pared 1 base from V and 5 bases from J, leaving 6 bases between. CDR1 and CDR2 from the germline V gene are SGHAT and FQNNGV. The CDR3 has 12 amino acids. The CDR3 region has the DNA TGTGCCAGCAGCTTAGGCAGGAACGAGCAGTACTTC. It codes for CASSLGRNEQYF.

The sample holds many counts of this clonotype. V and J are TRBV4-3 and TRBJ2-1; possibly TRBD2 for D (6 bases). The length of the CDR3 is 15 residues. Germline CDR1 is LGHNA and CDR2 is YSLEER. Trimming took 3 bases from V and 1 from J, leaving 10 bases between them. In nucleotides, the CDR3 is TGCGCCAGCAGCCAGGCTAGCGATTCCTACAATGAGCAGTTCTTC. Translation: CASSQASDSYNEQFF.

CDR3 protein: CASSPDLSSYNEQFF. CDR3 DNA sequence: TGTGCCAGCTCTCCCGACCTGAGCTCCTACAATGAGCAGTTCTTC. The V gene is TRBV18, the J gene TRBJ2-1; no reliable D call. V was clipped by 6 bases and J by 0 bases, with 12 bases between them. Germline lookup yields CDR1 KGHSH and CDR2 LQKENI. This CDR3 is 15 amino acids long. The full variable domain, in which reference TRBV18 and TRBJ2-1 provide the parts outside the CDR3, is NAGVMQNPRHLVRRRGQEARLRCSPMKGHSHVYWYRQLPEEGLKFMVYLQKENIIDESGMPKERFSAEFPKEGPSILRIQQVVRGDSAAYFCASSPDLSSYNEQFFGPGTRLTVL.

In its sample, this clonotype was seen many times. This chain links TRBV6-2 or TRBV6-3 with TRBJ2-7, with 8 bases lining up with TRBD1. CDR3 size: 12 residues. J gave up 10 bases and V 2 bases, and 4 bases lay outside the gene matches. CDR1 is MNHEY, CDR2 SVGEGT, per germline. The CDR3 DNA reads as TGTGCCAGCAGTTACACAGGGGGAGAACAGTACTTC. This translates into CASSYTGGEQYF.

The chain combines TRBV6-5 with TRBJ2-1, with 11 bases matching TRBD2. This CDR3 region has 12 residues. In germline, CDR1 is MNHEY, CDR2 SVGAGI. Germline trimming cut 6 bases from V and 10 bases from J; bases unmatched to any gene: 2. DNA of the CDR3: TGTGCCAGCAGCCGACTAGCGGGGGAGCAGTTCTTC. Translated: CASSRLAGEQFF.

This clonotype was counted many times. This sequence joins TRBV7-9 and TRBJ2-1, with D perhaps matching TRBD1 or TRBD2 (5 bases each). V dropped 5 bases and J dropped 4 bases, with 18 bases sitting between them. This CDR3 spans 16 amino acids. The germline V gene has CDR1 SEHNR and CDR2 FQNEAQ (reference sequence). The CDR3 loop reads CASSPAGTADYNEQFF. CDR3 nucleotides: TGTGCCAGCAGCCCTGCCGGGACGGCGGATTACAATGAGCAGTTCTTC.